A single T cell receptor (beta chain) is shown here with its context. The antigen is unknown. Purity of each sorted population was above 95%. These data originate in a study of beta chain features in type 1 diabetes. The CDR3 is made up of 16 amino acids. Trimming removed 5 bases from V and 0 bases from J, with 14 bases in between. The germline CDR1 and CDR2 sequences are MDHEN and SYDVKM. Study conclusions and caveats: Type 1 diabetes patients had TCRB CDR3s that were shorter (moderately but significantly so) in all four CD4+ subsets.

What was sequenced were expressed TCRB transcripts, since all of the isolated RNA had been reverse transcribed. The protocol was immunoSEQ multiplex PCR, while the TCRdb copy is restricted to in-frame clones and leaves out a portion. The sample has approximately 120,000 clones, 15% to 20% seen once. The specimen sequenced was central memory CD4+ T cells from blood. The chain carries TRBV28 and TRBJ1-3; D remains ambiguous. The clonotype comes from a man younger than 35 with type 1 diabetes. The CDR3 spells CASSQPGSSSGNTIYF. Written as DNA, the CDR3 is TGTGCCAGCAGTCAACCGGGATCAAGCTCTGGAAACACCATATATTTT.